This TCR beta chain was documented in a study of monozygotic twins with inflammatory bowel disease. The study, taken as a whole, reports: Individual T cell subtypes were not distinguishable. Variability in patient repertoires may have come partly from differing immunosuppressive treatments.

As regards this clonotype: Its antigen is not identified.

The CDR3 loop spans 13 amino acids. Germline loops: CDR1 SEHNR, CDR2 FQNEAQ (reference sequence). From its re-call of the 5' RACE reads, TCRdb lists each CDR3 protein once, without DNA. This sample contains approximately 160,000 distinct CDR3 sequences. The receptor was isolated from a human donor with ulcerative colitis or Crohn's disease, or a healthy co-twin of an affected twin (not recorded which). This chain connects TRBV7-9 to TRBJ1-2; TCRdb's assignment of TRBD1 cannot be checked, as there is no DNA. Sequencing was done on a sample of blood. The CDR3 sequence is CASSLGQTYGYTF. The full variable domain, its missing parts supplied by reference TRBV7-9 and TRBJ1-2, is DTGVSQNPRHKITKRGQNVTFRCDPISEHNRLYWYRQTLGQGPEFLTYFQNEAQLEKSRLLSDRFSAERPKGSFSTLEIQRTEQGDSAMYLCASSLGQTYGYTFGSGTRLTVV.